Reported below is one TCR beta chain. No cognate antigen has been identified for it. Base qualities were left out, and no much larger clone turns up one base away. This specimen belongs to a study of blood T cell repertoires in COVID-19 (dated by TCRdb to 2018 to 2021). As for the study more broadly: Samples covering the acute and convalescent phases of COVID-19 were provided by collaborators in the United States, Italy and Spain. The prospective study material was composed of cDNA or gDNA derived from T cells, B-cell-depleted T cells, or PBMCs. The dataset comprised deeply sampled blood TCRbeta repertoires from subjects exposed to, actively infected with, or recovered from COVID-19. The repertoires were released in a freely available public database meant as a resource for research on the immune response to SARS-CoV-2. Samples came from the ongoing ImmuneRACE study (first 160 participants) plus 1,254 subjects from 6 global collaborators. The sample metadata nearly always contained a de-identified subject ID, COVID-19 status, age in years and sex. Where available, HLA class I and class II types were obtained from metadata supplied by the sample provider rather than from assay-based typing. The investigation overall reported the following: The quantity of clinical and demographic metadata differed by source and by participant and was supplied without curation.

TCRbeta CDR3 regions were amplified from genomic DNA by means of the immunoSEQ Assay, a bias-controlled multiplex PCR. On the authors' methods: Nucleated cell counts per sample were estimated from amplification of reference gene primers within the assay. To quantify the absolute abundance of each unique TCRbeta CDR3 rearrangement, sequence reads were collapsed and filtered. For each sample, productive Simpson clonality was calculated as the square root of Simpson's diversity index across productive rearrangements. Entries here come from immuneACCESS through TCRdb and include only in-frame sequences with V and J called. Some clones fail to appear in such tables; in the studies checked, an unresolved V gene covers under half of the shortfall, and the cause of the remainder is unknown. V and J calls and clone size come straight from that table; D and trimming were deduced from the DNA. For this sample the table gives 130,000 or so clones, of which roughly 86% were detected only once. Jointly, the top ten make up 15% to 20% of the sample.

There are 13 amino acids in the CDR3, from cysteine to phenylalanine inclusive. CDR3 DNA only is kept here, 39 bases in frame from base 1. CDR1 is given as SGHRS and CDR2 as YFSETQ, both from the germline V gene. V was cut back by 0 bases and J by 4 bases, leaving a gap of 6 bases between them. Samples from volunteer blood donors who had recovered from COVID-19 were contributed by a second Seattle source. The collaborating institutions used their own protocols to collect whole blood in K2EDTA tubes. For TCRbeta analysis, collaborators shipped samples as frozen whole blood, isolated PBMCs, or DNA extracted from either of those sample types.

Sequenced sample: peripheral blood. This clonotype originated in a woman in her fifties or sixties who had recovered from COVID-19. The rearranged chain carries TRBV5-1 and TRBJ2-3; the D gene cannot be resolved reliably. The CDR3 sequence is CASSLGVADTQYF. The nucleotides read TGCGCCAGCAGCTTGGGAGTGGCAGATACGCAGTATTTT. Reference TRBV5-1 and TRBJ2-3 proteins supply the regions before and after the CDR3; the full variable domain is: KAGVTQTPRYLIKTRGQQVTLSCSPISGHRSVSWYQQTPGQGLQFLFEYFSETQRNKGNFPGRFSGRQFSNSRSEMNVSTLELGDSALYLCASSLGVADTQYFGPGTRLTVL.